This T cell receptor beta chain was sequenced for a study of human T cells and chemical hapten exposure. Time point specified: pre-sensitization, week 0. Treatment meaning: therapeutic diphenylcyclopropenone sensitization with weekly scalp DPC. General study points: Patch test score was positively correlated with the counts of TCRs that had expanded at PT1. Expanded TCRs showed more large CDR3 clusters than pre-sensitization or healthy control sets.

From germline, CDR1 is MDHEN and CDR2 SYDVKM. The CDR3 runs 15 residues. Losses at the gene ends were 5 bases for V and 4 bases for J; bases not matched to a gene: 9. Points on this clonotype: Its matching antigen is unknown.

Unique molecular identifiers were affixed to discrete cDNA molecules within the library. TCRdb redid the calling of the RACE reads with MiXCR, one entry per CDR3 protein. The sample lists approximately 260,000 distinct CDR3 sequences; about 9% were seen once. The TCR sequence derives from a woman aged 40-49 years with alopecia areata. Some clones in this sample may be carry-over from other donors' samples. Sequenced material: whole blood, taken in connection with sensitization to the hapten diphenylcyclopropenone (DPC). The chain uses TRBV28 and TRBJ1-2; 8 bases align to TRBD1. Here the CDR3 DNA reads TGTGCCAGCAGTCTCGAGACAGGGGTGGGCTATGGCTACACCTTC. Encoded protein: CASSLETGVGYGYTF.